The source of this TCR beta chain is a study of blood T cells in healthy people across ages. Study in general: About one barcoded TCR beta cDNA was captured per two T cells.

The study recruited healthy Caucasian donors from Russia who were aged about 6 to 90. About this clonotype itself: Its specificity is not known.

Notes on the study in general: Per-million-T-cell TCR beta diversity fell roughly linearly with age.

Then a second PCR, running roughly 7 to 11 cycles, was carried out with a sample-barcoded 5' primer and a J-beta primer mix. One entry per CDR3 protein, called by TCRdb with MiXCR from the 5' RACE reads. Of about 720,000 distinct CDR3 sequences in the sample, roughly 20% were seen once. V dropped 4 bases and J dropped 2 bases, with 15 bases sitting between them. Per the germline V gene, CDR1 is SGHRS and CDR2 is YFSETQ. The CDR3 runs to 15 residues. This sequence originates from a man in his 70s in good health. The sample was blood. The rearrangement links TRBV5-1 to TRBJ2-5, with D maybe TRBD1 (6 bases). The CDR3 is CASSGGGGLQETQYF. The CDR3 DNA reads TGCGCCAGCAGCGGTGGGGGCGGGCTTCAAGAGACCCAGTACTTC.